The 10 T cell receptor beta chains presented below share a single source sample, sequenced in a study of OX40 agonist ivuxolimab in advanced cancers. Data came from immunoSEQ multiplex PCR; TCRdb stores just in-frame clones and leaves some out. The sample records 72,000 or so clones, approximately 90% being singletons. Sequencing was performed on CD4+ or CD8+ T cells sorted from blood, taken in a trial of the OX40 agonist ivuxolimab. The receptors come from an adult with an advanced solid tumor such as melanoma, head and neck, liver or kidney cancer.

This clone came up once. V gene TRBV7-2 combines with J gene TRBJ1-1, with no clear D. Germline-derived CDR1 and CDR2 are SGHTA and FQGNSA. Trimming stripped 6 bases from V and 5 bases from J, with 10 bases between. This CDR3 contains 12 residues. CDR3 bases: TGTGCCAGCAGTTTTCCGGAGACTGAAGCTTTCTTT. It codes for CASSFPETEAFF.

V usage is TRBV7-8 and J usage is TRBJ1-1; unclear D gene. Trimming removed 2 bases from V and 1 base from J, with 11 bases in between. CDR1 and CDR2 from the germline V gene are SGHVS and FQNEAQ. The CDR3 is 15 amino acids. The CDR3 DNA reads as TGTGCCAGCAGCTTATCAGTTGGAGGGAACACTGAAGCTTTCTTT. As protein: CASSLSVGGNTEAFF.

CDR3 residues: CASSFPGGYQETQYF. The CDR3 nucleotides read TGTGCCAGCAGTTTCCCGGGGGGATACCAAGAGACCCAGTACTTC. This chain uses TRBV28 with TRBJ2-5, with 7 bases fitting TRBD2. The V gene's germline CDR1 is MDHEN and CDR2 SYDVKM. The CDR3 extends over 15 amino acids. Unmatched junction bases numbered 4, after V lost 3 bases and J lost 0 bases.

V usage is TRBV6-6 and J usage is TRBJ2-7, with 7 bases lining up with TRBD1. The trim removed 6 bases at V and 2 bases at J, leaving 4 bases unmatched. The CDR3 consists of 13 residues. Germline loops: CDR1 MNHNY, CDR2 SVGAGI (reference sequence). The CDR3: CASSPTGPYEQYF. CDR3 coding DNA: TGTGCCAGCAGCCCGACAGGGCCCTACGAGCAGTACTTC.

Only one count was recorded for this clone. This chain joins TRBV6-5 and TRBJ1-3; TRBD1 matches at 8 bases. CDR1 is MNHEY, CDR2 SVGAGI, per germline. Unmatched junction bases numbered 3, after V lost 6 bases and J lost 8 bases. The CDR3 extends over 12 amino acids. In nucleotides, the CDR3 is TGTGCCAGCAGGGACAGGGTGGACACCATATATTTT. It encodes CASRDRVDTIYF.

The V and J genes are TRBV4-3 and TRBJ2-2, with TRBD2 matching 10 bases. The length of the CDR3 is 16 residues. The germline V gene encodes CDR1 LGHNA and CDR2 YSLEER. With V trimmed by 5 bases and J by 7 bases, 10 bases remained unmatched. The CDR3 loop is CASSGLAGVSGGELFF. In DNA form, the CDR3 reads TGCGCCAGCAGCGGGCTAGCGGGAGTCTCCGGCGGGGAGCTGTTTTTT.

The J gene is TRBJ2-7, the V gene TRBV5-4; unclear D gene. This CDR3 spans 15 amino acids. Trimming shortened V by 1 base and J by 8 bases, and 19 bases separated the two germline ends. Germline CDR1 is SGHNT and CDR2 is YYREEE (reference sequence). The CDR3: CASSLSPPQDPKQYF. CDR3 DNA: TGTGCCAGCAGCTTGTCGCCCCCGCAGGATCCCAAGCAGTACTTC.

As DNA, the CDR3 is TGTGCCAGCAGCTTGGGCAGGAACACTGAAGCTTTCTTT. It is translated as CASSLGRNTEAFF. The rearrangement links TRBV5-5 to TRBJ1-1; D is uncertain. Germline-derived CDR1 and CDR2 are SGHKS and YYEKEE (reference sequence). Trimming removed 0 bases at V and 1 base at J, with 4 bases between. The CDR3 is 13 amino acids.

V is TRBV7-9 and J is TRBJ1-1; no clear D gene. Trimming pared 5 bases from V and 3 bases from J, leaving 10 bases between. There are 13 residues in the CDR3. Germline V gene lookup returns CDR1 SEHNR and CDR2 FQNEAQ (reference sequence). The CDR3 sequence: CASSPNRDTEAFF. CDR3 DNA sequence: TGTGCCAGCAGCCCAAATAGGGACACTGAAGCTTTCTTT.

The chain uses TRBV18 and TRBJ1-1; D gene ambiguous. This CDR3 spans 14 amino acids. Germline V gene lookup returns CDR1 KGHSH and CDR2 LQKENI. V was clipped by 2 bases and J by 2 bases, with 9 bases between them. CDR3 sequence: CASSPVGRNTEAFF. In DNA form, the CDR3 reads TGTGCCAGCTCACCAGTAGGACGTAACACTGAAGCTTTCTTT.